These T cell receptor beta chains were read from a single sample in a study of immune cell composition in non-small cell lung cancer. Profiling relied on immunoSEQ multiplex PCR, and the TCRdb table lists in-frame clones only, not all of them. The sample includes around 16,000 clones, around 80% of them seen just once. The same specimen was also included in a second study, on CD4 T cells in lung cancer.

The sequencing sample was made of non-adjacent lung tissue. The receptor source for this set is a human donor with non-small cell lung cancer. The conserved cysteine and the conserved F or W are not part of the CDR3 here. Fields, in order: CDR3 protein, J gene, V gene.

CDR3aa: SVASGPTEAF; j_gene: TRBJ1-1; v_gene: TRBV29-1
CDR3aa: ASSLAVSQETQY; j_gene: TRBJ2-5; v_gene: TRBV7-9
CDR3aa: ASGNGRYTEAF; j_gene: TRBJ1-1; v_gene: TRBV2
CDR3aa: ASSADSEAF; j_gene: TRBJ1-1; v_gene: TRBV9
CDR3aa: ASSQGTDMNTEAF; j_gene: TRBJ1-1; v_gene: TRBV4-1
CDR3aa: ASSSPGRAQH; j_gene: TRBJ1-5; v_gene: TRBV6-5
CDR3aa: ASMTTGGITEAF; j_gene: TRBJ1-1; v_gene: TRBV2
CDR3aa: ASSREGGHTEAF; j_gene: TRBJ1-1; v_gene: TRBV7-2
CDR3aa: ASSLRGTEAF; j_gene: TRBJ1-1; v_gene: TRBV5-6
CDR3aa: ASSFNRVSLENTIY; j_gene: TRBJ1-3; v_gene: TRBV5-5
CDR3aa: ASSSIGEKLF; j_gene: TRBJ1-4; v_gene: TRBV27
CDR3aa: ASSSTHTGELF; j_gene: TRBJ2-2; v_gene: TRBV11-2
CDR3aa: ASSSGTGRLNTEAF; j_gene: TRBJ1-1; v_gene: TRBV5-1
CDR3aa: ACSGGGSQPQH; j_gene: TRBJ1-5; v_gene: TRBV30
CDR3aa: AWSQEIGTEAF; j_gene: TRBJ1-1; v_gene: TRBV30
CDR3aa: ASSVGYGYT; j_gene: TRBJ1-2; v_gene: TRBV9
CDR3aa: ASSPPGGTDTQY; j_gene: TRBJ2-3; v_gene: TRBV18
CDR3aa: ASIPGQGDTIY; j_gene: TRBJ1-3; v_gene: TRBV6-5
CDR3aa: ASSVVSGGGNTGELF; j_gene: TRBJ2-2; v_gene: TRBV19
CDR3aa: ASSPTRDTQY; j_gene: TRBJ2-3; v_gene: TRBV7-6
CDR3aa: ATSRVYMRNEKLF; j_gene: TRBJ1-4; v_gene: TRBV15
CDR3aa: ASSQDLGSGLTDTQY; j_gene: TRBJ2-3; v_gene: TRBV4-3
CDR3aa: ASSWTPGTGASYEQY; j_gene: TRBJ2-7; v_gene: TRBV5-8
CDR3aa: AWLADGAYEQY; j_gene: TRBJ2-7; v_gene: TRBV30
CDR3aa: ASSTGWDAEAF; j_gene: TRBJ1-1; v_gene: TRBV18
CDR3aa: SVEALTGTQY; j_gene: TRBJ2-5; v_gene: TRBV29-1
CDR3aa: SATGTGSDEQY; j_gene: TRBJ2-7; v_gene: TRBV29-1
CDR3aa: ASSRQGNNQPQH; j_gene: TRBJ1-5; v_gene: TRBV2
CDR3aa: ASSLAGIKDTQY; j_gene: TRBJ2-3; v_gene: TRBV6-4
CDR3aa: ASSSWTGTATNEKLF; j_gene: TRBJ1-4; v_gene: TRBV7-8
CDR3aa: ASSPRQGTDTQY; j_gene: TRBJ2-3; v_gene: TRBV7-9
CDR3aa: ASSLSGTYEQY; j_gene: TRBJ2-7; v_gene: TRBV18
CDR3aa: ASRNRGGVDTQY; j_gene: TRBJ2-3; v_gene: TRBV11-2
CDR3aa: AIAAGGAKNIQY; j_gene: TRBJ2-4; v_gene: TRBV10-3
CDR3aa: ASSQDLTTDTQY; j_gene: TRBJ2-3; v_gene: TRBV18
CDR3aa: ASSVIGGLEDTQY; j_gene: TRBJ2-3; v_gene: TRBV9
CDR3aa: ASSGGHWTY; j_gene: TRBJ2-7; v_gene: TRBV5-1
CDR3aa: ARSSLHRDRPLPSSYNEQF; j_gene: TRBJ2-1; v_gene: TRBV7-5
CDR3aa: ASSQEPYQNGEAF; j_gene: TRBJ1-1; v_gene: TRBV4-3
CDR3aa: ASSDSAESNEQF; j_gene: TRBJ2-1; v_gene: TRBV6-4
CDR3aa: ASSLDGLTYEQY; j_gene: TRBJ2-7; v_gene: TRBV2
CDR3aa: SVLTLGTDGYT; j_gene: TRBJ1-2; v_gene: TRBV29-1
CDR3aa: ASSDPGQSAKNIQY; j_gene: TRBJ2-4; v_gene: TRBV6-1
CDR3aa: ASKRTDLGGYT; j_gene: TRBJ1-2; v_gene: TRBV2
CDR3aa: ASSSSQGLETQY; j_gene: TRBJ2-5; v_gene: TRBV9
CDR3aa: ASSSRTGIYGYT; j_gene: TRBJ1-2; v_gene: TRBV28
CDR3aa: ASTPGGPQETQY; j_gene: TRBJ2-5; v_gene: TRBV19
CDR3aa: ASSTWDGGTPYGYT; j_gene: TRBJ1-2; v_gene: TRBV7-9
CDR3aa: ASRRDLNYGYT; j_gene: TRBJ1-2; v_gene: TRBV25-1
CDR3aa: ASSYRDSLSGNTIY; j_gene: TRBJ1-3; v_gene: TRBV7-2
CDR3aa: ASSPGGGSWGYNEQF; j_gene: TRBJ2-1; v_gene: TRBV13
CDR3aa: ASSKGQGTYGEQY; j_gene: TRBJ2-7; v_gene: TRBV5-1
CDR3aa: SVPTGGAGETQY; j_gene: TRBJ2-5; v_gene: TRBV29-1
CDR3aa: ASSQVGAGDTTDTQY; j_gene: TRBJ2-3; v_gene: TRBV5-4